The clone carrying this TCR beta chain was detected many times. The sample is drawn from a study of early T cells in non-severe SARS-CoV-2 infection. The CDR3 totals 14 residues. V gave up 5 bases and J gave up 2 bases, with 13 bases separating them. Germline V gene data show CDR1 as SGHVS and CDR2 as FQNEAQ. TCRdb recomputed calls from the 5' RACE reads with MiXCR, one row per CDR3 protein. The table includes 76,000 or so distinct CDR3 sequences, approximately 10% detected once. Sequencing input: whole blood. This rearrangement joins TRBV7-8 to TRBJ2-7, with TRBD1 as a possible D gene (5 bases). This sequence originates from an adult who was a healthcare worker with PCR-confirmed SARS-CoV-2 infection or an uninfected control (not recorded which). The CDR3 DNA reads as TGTGCCAGCAGCCTCCAGGGCTTTGCCTACGAGCAGTACTTC. Its translation is CASSLQGFAYEQYF. The entire variable domain, with the rest obtained from reference TRBV7-8 and TRBJ2-7, is as follows: GAGVSQSPRYKVAKRGQDVALRCDPISGHVSLFWYQQALGQGPEFLTYFQNEAQLDKSGLPSDRFFAERPEGSVSTLKIQRTQQEDSAVYLCASSLQGFAYEQYFGPGTRLTVT.